The entry that follows covers one T cell receptor (beta chain) sequence. What it recognizes is unknown. The entry originates in a study of Tregs in tolerant kidney transplant recipients. On the study more broadly: Antibodies separated recipient from donor cells.

Generated by immunoSEQ multiplex PCR, the TCRdb table keeps only in-frame clones and is missing some. The sample includes about 31,000 clones, roughly four fifths of them seen just once. Findings and caveats of the study: The small number of patients limits these findings pending further validation. Tregs expanded with activated donor B cells seemed most donor-specific.

The CDR3 covers 13 residues. The germline CDR1 and CDR2 sequences are SGHAT and FQDESV (reference sequence). Trimming pared 3 bases from V and 2 bases from J, leaving 7 bases between. This chain joins TRBV11-1 and TRBJ2-5; D gene uncertain. Material: Tregs from blood cultured with allogeneic cells. This TCR was recovered from a human donor in good health. CDR3 in DNA: TGTGCCAGCAGCTTCTTCCCACAAGAGACCCAGTACTTC. It translates to CASSFFPQETQYF.